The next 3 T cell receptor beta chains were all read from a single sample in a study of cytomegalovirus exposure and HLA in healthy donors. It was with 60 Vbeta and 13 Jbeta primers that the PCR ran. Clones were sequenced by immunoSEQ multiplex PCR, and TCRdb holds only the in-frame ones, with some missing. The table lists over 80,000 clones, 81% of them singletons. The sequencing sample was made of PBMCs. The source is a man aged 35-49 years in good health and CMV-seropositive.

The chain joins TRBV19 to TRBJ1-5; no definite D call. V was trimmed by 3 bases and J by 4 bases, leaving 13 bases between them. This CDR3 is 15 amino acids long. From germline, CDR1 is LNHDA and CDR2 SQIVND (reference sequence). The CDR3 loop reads CASSISAGANQPQHF. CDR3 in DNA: TGTGCCAGTAGTATTTCAGCAGGCGCGAATCAGCCCCAGCATTTT.

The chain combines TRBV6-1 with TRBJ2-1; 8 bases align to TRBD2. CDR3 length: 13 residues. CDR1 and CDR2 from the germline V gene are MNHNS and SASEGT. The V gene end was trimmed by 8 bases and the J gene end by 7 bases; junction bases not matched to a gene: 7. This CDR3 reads CASFGVAGNEQFF. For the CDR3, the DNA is TGTGCCAGCTTTGGGGTAGCGGGAAATGAGCAGTTCTTC.

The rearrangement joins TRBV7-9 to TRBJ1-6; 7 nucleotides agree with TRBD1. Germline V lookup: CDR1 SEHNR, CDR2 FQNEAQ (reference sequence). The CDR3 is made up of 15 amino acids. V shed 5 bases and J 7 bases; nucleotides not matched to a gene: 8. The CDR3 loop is CASSPGDRENSPLHF. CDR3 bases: TGTGCCAGCAGCCCAGGGGACAGAGAAAATTCACCCCTCCACTTT.